Described below is a single T cell receptor beta chain sequence and its context. Its antigen remains unidentified. The data belong to a study of OX40 agonist ivuxolimab in advanced cancers. Findings of the study overall: Low clonal expansion, among the lowest seen, marked partial responders at 0.1-3.0 mg/kg.

Any history of autoimmune disease or systemic immunosuppression disqualified patients. V was cut by 0 bases and J by 0 bases, with 6 bases left in between. The CDR3 extends over 14 amino acids. Germline CDR1 and CDR2: LGHNA and YNFKEQ. Using immunoSEQ multiplex PCR, the repertoire was profiled, and TCRdb retains in-frame clones only, with some absent. The top ten hold just over 2.5% of the sample, which has around 80,000 clones, around 90% seen once. This sequence originates from an adult with an advanced solid tumor such as melanoma, head and neck, liver or kidney cancer. The chain carries TRBV4-2 and TRBJ2-7; unclear D gene. The sample consisted of CD4+ or CD8+ T cells sorted from blood, taken in a trial of the OX40 agonist ivuxolimab. The CDR3 spells CASSQELLSYEQYV. DNA for the CDR3: TGTGCCAGCAGCCAAGAACTCCTCTCCTACGAGCAGTACGTC.